This TCR beta chain originates from a study of T cell changes during pregnancy in multiple sclerosis. TCRdb's copy holds only in-frame clones and misses some; the assay was immunoSEQ multiplex PCR. Of under 50,000 clones in the sample, almost 95% were seen once. Germline V lookup: CDR1 SGHDN, CDR2 FVKESK. There are 15 residues in the CDR3. V was trimmed by 3 bases and J by 2 bases, leaving 12 bases between them. The specimen was CD4+ T cells from peripheral blood mononuclear cells, collected after pregnancy. The TCR comes from a female donor with multiple sclerosis, enrolled in a pregnancy study. The chain is built from TRBV14 and TRBJ2-3; D may be TRBD2 (6 bases). The CDR3 DNA follows: TGTGCCAGCAGCCATGTGGACTATTTCACAGATACGCAGTATTTT. The encoded protein is CASSHVDYFTDTQYF.